A selection of T cell receptor beta chains follows, all from one sample in a study of blood T cells in healthy people across ages. TCRdb reprocessed the 5' RACE reads via MiXCR and lists one record per CDR3 protein. Among 1.5 million to 2 million distinct CDR3 sequences listed, around 48% were seen once. Sequenced material: blood. The receptors stem from a woman aged 40 to 50 in good health. Both conserved end residues are trimmed from each CDR3.

CDR3	V	J
VSSLGQESYNEQF	TRBV5-1	TRBJ2-1
ASSRYGPRETQY	TRBV2	TRBJ2-5
ASSFGGAGGPQPQH	TRBV5-1	TRBJ1-5
ASSYIPDRTQGTQY	TRBV7-2	TRBJ2-5
ASSRSEVNQPQH	TRBV6-5	TRBJ1-5
AISRDSYYNEQF	TRBV10-3	TRBJ2-1
ASSGRQVNYGYT	TRBV7-2	TRBJ1-2
ASSFSTGNEKLF	TRBV12-3/TRBV12-4	TRBJ1-4
ASSQEPGYSNQPQH	TRBV4-2	TRBJ1-5
ASSRDRVGGEY	TRBV6-2/TRBV6-3	TRBJ2-4
ASSLAPTSGETDTQY	TRBV12-3/TRBV12-4	TRBJ2-3
ASSQDPGPEQF	TRBV3-1	TRBJ2-1
ASLSPPYGYT	TRBV9	TRBJ1-2
ASSRPPGQEISGANVLT	TRBV7-9	TRBJ2-6
ASSLGLYKNIQH	TRBV7-2	TRBJ2-4
ASSLDRAHNSPLH	TRBV28	TRBJ1-6
ASSQDLGLAGASSTDTQY	TRBV4-3	TRBJ2-3
ASSLERLAGGPETQY	TRBV5-1	TRBJ2-5
SAAPLAGEVRDTQY	TRBV20-1	TRBJ2-3
ASSLQSLGKQETQF	TRBV7-2	TRBJ2-1
ASSLELRNDEQF	TRBV7-2	TRBJ2-1
ASSRTGHYEQY	TRBV7-2	TRBJ2-7
SASGESTDTQY	TRBV20-1	TRBJ2-3
ASSFDRDRTEAF	TRBV7-9	TRBJ1-1
SARDRDSLYEQY	TRBV20-1	.